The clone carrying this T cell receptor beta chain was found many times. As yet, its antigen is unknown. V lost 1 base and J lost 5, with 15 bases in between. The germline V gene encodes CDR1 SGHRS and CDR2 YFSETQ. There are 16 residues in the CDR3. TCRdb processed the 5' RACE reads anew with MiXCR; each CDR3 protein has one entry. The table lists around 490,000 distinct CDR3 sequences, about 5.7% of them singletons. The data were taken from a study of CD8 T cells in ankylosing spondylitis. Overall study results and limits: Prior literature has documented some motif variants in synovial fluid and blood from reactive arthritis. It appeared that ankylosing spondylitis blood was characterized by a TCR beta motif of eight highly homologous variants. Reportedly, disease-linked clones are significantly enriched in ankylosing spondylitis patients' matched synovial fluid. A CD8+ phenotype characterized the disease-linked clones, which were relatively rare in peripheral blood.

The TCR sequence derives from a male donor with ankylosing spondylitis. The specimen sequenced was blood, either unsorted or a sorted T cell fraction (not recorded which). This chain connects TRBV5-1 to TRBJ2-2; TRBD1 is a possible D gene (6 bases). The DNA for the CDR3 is TGCGCCAGCAGCTTGTTTGGGGGCGGAGGTACCGGGGAGCTGTTTTTT. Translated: CASSLFGGGGTGELFF.